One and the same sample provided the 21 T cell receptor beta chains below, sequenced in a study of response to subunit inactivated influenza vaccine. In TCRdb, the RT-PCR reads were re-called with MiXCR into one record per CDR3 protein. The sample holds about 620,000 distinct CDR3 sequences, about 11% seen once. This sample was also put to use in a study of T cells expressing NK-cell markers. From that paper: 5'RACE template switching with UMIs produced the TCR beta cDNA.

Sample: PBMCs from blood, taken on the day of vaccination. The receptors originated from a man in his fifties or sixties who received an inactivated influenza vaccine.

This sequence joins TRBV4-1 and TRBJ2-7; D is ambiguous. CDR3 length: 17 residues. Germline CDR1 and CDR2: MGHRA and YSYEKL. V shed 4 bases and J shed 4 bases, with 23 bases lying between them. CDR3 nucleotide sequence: TGCGCCAGCAGCCCAAACATACGTGGAGAGATATTATACGAGCAGTACTTC. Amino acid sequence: CASSPNIRGEILYEQYF.

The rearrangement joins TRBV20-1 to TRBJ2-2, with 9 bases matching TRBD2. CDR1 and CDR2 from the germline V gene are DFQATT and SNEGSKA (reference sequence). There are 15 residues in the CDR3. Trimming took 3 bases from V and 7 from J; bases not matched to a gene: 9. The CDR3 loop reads CSASLAGGPDGELFF. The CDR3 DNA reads TGCAGTGCTAGTTTGGCGGGGGGGCCCGACGGGGAGCTGTTTTTT.

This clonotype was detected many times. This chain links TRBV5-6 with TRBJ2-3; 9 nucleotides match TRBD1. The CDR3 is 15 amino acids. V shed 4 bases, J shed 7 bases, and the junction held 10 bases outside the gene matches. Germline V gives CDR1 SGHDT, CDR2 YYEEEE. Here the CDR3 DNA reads TGTGCCAGCAGCACCGGGACAGGGAGTGGATATACGCAGTATTTT. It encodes CASSTGTGSGYTQYF.

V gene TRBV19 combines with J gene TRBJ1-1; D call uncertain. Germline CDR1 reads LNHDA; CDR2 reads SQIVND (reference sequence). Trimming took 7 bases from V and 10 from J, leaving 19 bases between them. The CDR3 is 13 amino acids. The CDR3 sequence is CASTPRWTRGAFF. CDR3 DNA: TGTGCCAGTACCCCTCGATGGACCCGAGGAGCTTTCTTT.

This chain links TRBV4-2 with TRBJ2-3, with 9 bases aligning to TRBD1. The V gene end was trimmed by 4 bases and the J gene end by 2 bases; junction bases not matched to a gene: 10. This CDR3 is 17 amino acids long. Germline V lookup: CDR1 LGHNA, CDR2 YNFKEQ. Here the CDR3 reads CASSLPTTGGNTDTQYF. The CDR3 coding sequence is TGTGCCAGCAGCCTACCGACGACAGGGGGGAACACAGATACGCAGTATTTT.

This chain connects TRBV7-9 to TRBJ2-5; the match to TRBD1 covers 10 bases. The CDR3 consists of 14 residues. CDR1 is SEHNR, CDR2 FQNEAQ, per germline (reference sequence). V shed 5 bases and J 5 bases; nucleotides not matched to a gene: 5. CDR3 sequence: CASSVTGGAETQYF. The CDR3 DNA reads TGTGCCAGCAGCGTGACAGGGGGCGCGGAGACCCAGTACTTC.

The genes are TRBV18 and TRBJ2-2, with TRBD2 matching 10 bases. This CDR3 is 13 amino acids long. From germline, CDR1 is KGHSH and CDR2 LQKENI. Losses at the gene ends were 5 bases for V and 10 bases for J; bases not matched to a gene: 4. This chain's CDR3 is CASSLGLAAELFF. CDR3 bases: TGTGCCAGCTCATTAGGACTAGCGGCGGAGCTGTTTTTT.

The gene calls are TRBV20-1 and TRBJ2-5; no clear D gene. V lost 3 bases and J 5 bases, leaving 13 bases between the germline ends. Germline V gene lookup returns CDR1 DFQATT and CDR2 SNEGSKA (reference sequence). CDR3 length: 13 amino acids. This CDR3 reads CSARDSIGETQYF. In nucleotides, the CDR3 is TGCAGTGCTAGGGATTCCATCGGGGAGACCCAGTACTTC.

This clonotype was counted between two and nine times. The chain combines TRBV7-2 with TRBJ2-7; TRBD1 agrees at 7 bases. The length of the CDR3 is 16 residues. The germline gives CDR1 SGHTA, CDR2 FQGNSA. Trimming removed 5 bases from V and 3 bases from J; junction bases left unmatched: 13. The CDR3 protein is CASSARGGQKLYEQYF. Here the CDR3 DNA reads TGTGCCAGCAGCGCCCGTGGGGGACAGAAGCTCTACGAGCAGTACTTC.

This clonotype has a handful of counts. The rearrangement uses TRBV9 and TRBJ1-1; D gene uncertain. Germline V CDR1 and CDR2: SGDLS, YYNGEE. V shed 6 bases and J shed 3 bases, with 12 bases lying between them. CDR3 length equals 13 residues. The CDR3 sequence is CASNLPSDTEAFF. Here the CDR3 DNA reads TGTGCCAGCAACCTCCCATCGGACACTGAAGCTTTCTTT.

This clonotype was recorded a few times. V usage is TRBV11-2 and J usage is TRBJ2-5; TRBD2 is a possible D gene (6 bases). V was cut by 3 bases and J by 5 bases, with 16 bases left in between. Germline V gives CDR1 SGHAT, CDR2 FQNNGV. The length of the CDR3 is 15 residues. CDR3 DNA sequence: TGTGCCAGCAGCTTGGGCGGGGTAAGGCCGGAGACCCAGTACTTC. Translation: CASSLGGVRPETQYF.

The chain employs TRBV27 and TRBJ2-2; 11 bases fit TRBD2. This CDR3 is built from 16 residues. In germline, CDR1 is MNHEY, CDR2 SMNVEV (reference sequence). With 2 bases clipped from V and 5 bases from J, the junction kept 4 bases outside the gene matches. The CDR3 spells CASSLTSGGWTGELFF. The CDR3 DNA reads TGTGCCAGCAGTTTAACTAGCGGGGGTTGGACCGGGGAGCTGTTTTTT.

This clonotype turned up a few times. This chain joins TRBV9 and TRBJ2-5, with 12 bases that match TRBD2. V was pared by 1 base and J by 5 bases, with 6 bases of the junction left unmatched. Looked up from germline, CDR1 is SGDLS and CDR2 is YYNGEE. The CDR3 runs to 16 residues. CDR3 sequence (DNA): TGTGCCAGCAGCGTATCTAGCGGGGGGGCCGGTGAGACCCAGTACTTC. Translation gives CASSVSSGGAGETQYF.

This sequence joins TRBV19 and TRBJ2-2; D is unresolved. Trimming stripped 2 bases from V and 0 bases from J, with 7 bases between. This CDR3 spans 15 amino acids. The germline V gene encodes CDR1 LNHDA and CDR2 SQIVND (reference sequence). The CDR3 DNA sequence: TGTGCCAGTAGTATATTTCCAGCGAACACCGGGGAGCTGTTTTTT. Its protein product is CASSIFPANTGELFF.

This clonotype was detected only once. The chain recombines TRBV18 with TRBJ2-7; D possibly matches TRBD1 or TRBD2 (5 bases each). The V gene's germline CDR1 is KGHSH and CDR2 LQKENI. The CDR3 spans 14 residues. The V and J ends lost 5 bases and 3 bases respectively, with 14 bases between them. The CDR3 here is CASSWDHGFYEQYF. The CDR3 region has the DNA TGTGCCAGCTCATGGGACCACGGTTTCTACGAGCAGTACTTC.

The CDR3: CASSPGPGREGADTQYF. The CDR3 bases are TGTGCCAGCTCACCAGGCCCGGGACGGGAGGGAGCAGATACGCAGTATTTT. J is TRBJ2-3 and V is TRBV18; 8 bases agree with TRBD2. The CDR3 runs to 17 residues. Per the germline V gene, CDR1 is KGHSH and CDR2 is LQKENI. The junction had 11 bases not matched to a gene; V was cut back by 2 bases and J by 4 bases.

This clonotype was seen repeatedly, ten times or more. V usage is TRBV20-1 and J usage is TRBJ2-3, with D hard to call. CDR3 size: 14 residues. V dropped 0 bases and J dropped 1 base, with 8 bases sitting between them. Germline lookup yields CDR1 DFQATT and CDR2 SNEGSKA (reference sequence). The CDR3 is CSARDPSGTDTQYF. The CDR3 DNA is TGCAGTGCTAGAGACCCGAGCGGCACAGATACGCAGTATTTT.

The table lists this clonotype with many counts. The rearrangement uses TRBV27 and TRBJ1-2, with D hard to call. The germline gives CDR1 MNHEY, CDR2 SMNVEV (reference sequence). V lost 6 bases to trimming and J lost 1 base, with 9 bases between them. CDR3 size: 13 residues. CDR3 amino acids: CASRRTSNYGYTF. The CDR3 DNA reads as TGTGCCAGCAGAAGAACAAGTAACTATGGCTACACCTTC.

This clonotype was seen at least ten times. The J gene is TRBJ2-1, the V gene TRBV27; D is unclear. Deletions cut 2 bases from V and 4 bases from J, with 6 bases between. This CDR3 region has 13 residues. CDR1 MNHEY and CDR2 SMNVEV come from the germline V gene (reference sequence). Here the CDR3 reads CASSLTPYNEQFF. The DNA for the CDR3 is TGTGCCAGCAGTTTAACACCTTACAATGAGCAGTTCTTC.

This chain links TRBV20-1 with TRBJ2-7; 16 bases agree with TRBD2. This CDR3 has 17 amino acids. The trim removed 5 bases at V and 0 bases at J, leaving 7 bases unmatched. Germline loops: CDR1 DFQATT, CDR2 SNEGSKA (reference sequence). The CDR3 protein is CSAAPGTSGGASYEQYF. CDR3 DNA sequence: TGCAGTGCTGCTCCCGGGACTAGCGGGGGGGCCTCCTACGAGCAGTACTTC.

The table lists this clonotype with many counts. In DNA, the CDR3 is TGTGCCAGCACCCCTGGGGCAGGACGCTACAATGAGCAGTTCTTC. It is translated as CASTPGAGRYNEQFF. V is TRBV7-9 and J is TRBJ2-1; possible D gene TRBD1, 5 bases. Germline CDR1 reads SEHNR; CDR2 reads FQNEAQ (reference sequence). V lost 7 bases, J lost 3 bases, and 16 bases lay in between. The CDR3 length is 15 residues.